A single sample is the source of the 10 T cell receptor beta chains below, sequenced in a study of T cell changes during pregnancy in multiple sclerosis. The data were produced by immunoSEQ multiplex PCR, yet TCRdb's version contains in-frame clones alone and is incomplete. This sample has 80,000 to 100,000 clones, with roughly nine tenths found just once. The sample was peripheral blood, taken after pregnancy. The receptors derive from a female donor in good health, enrolled as a control in a pregnancy study.

This clone was detected a few times. V usage is TRBV4-1 and J usage is TRBJ1-1; D not resolved. Germline CDR1 and CDR2: MGHRA and YSYEKL. Deletions cut 2 bases from V and 1 base from J, with 8 bases between. This CDR3 has 14 residues. The CDR3 sequence is CASSQLTQNTEAFF. CDR3 DNA: TGCGCCAGCAGCCAATTGACACAGAACACTGAAGCTTTCTTT.

The rearrangement joins TRBV13 to TRBJ1-1, with a possible D match to TRBD1 (5 bases). The V and J ends lost 5 bases and 3 bases respectively, with 25 bases between them. Germline CDR1 is PRHDT and CDR2 is FYEKMQ (reference sequence). The CDR3 is 18 amino acids. The CDR3 DNA reads as TGTGCCAGCAGCGGAAGCATTCAGGGTTGGGGAGGGGACACTGAAGCTTTCTTT. Translated, it gives CASSGSIQGWGGDTEAFF.

The chain is built from TRBV6-1 and TRBJ2-7, with 8 bases identical to TRBD1. Per germline, CDR1 MNHNS and CDR2 SASEGT. V trimming: 0 bases; J trimming: 2 bases; junction bases outside the gene matches: 3. The CDR3 is made up of 15 amino acids. The CDR3 reads CASSEAGTGPYEQYF. DNA of the CDR3: TGTGCCAGCAGTGAAGCGGGGACAGGTCCCTACGAGCAGTACTTC.

This chain joins TRBV28 and TRBJ2-7; 11 nucleotides match TRBD2. The CDR3 runs to 14 residues. J gave up 4 bases and V 7 bases, and 6 bases lay outside the gene matches. CDR1 and CDR2 (germline): MDHEN, SYDVKM. The CDR3, as DNA: TGTGCCAGCAAACCTAGCGGGGGGTTTTACGAGCAGTACTTC. This sequence encodes CASKPSGGFYEQYF. The complete variable domain, with remaining parts taken from reference TRBV28 and TRBJ2-7, reads DVKVTQSSRYLVKRTGEKVFLECVQDMDHENMFWYRQDPGLGLRLIYFSYDVKMKEKGDIPEGYSVSREKKERFSLILESASTNQTSMYLCASKPSGGFYEQYFGPGTRLTVT.

V usage is TRBV7-2 and J usage is TRBJ2-1; 8 nucleotides line up with TRBD2. Unmatched junction bases numbered 7, after V lost 5 bases and J lost 4 bases. The CDR3 length is 15 residues. CDR1 is SGHTA, CDR2 FQGNSA, per germline. The CDR3 sequence is CASSLQRGSYNEQFF. CDR3 in DNA: TGTGCCAGCAGCCTCCAGCGGGGGTCTTACAATGAGCAGTTCTTC.

This sequence joins TRBV19 and TRBJ1-2; unclear D gene. The V gene lost 4 bases and the J gene lost 8 bases, with 17 bases spanning the gap. Germline V gene sequence: CDR1 LNHDA, CDR2 SQIVND (reference sequence). The CDR3 length is 14 residues. The CDR3 protein is CASSSREWAGGYTF. The DNA for the CDR3 is TGTGCCAGTAGTAGCCGAGAATGGGCAGGCGGCTACACCTTC.

This clone turned up a few times. The CDR3 bases are TGTGCCAGCAGCGTGACACCGGGGATAGGTGAAGCTTTCTTT. Translation: CASSVTPGIGEAFF. The chain combines TRBV7-2 with TRBJ1-1; no reliable D call. CDR3 length: 14 residues. Germline-derived CDR1 and CDR2 are SGHTA and FQGNSA. V was pared by 5 bases and J by 7 bases, with 17 bases between.

V and J are TRBV18 and TRBJ1-2, with D uncertain. Between the trimmed V and J ends, which lost 3 bases and 8 bases, there was a span of 16 bases. The CDR3 is made up of 14 amino acids. Looked up from germline, CDR1 is KGHSH and CDR2 is LQKENI. This chain's CDR3 is CASSPGLPTGGYTF. Written as DNA, the CDR3 is TGTGCCAGCTCACCCGGACTACCTACGGGCGGCTACACCTTC.

The chain uses TRBV30 and TRBJ2-2; 7 positions agree with TRBD2. The germline CDR1 and CDR2 sequences are GTSNPN and SVGIG (reference sequence). The CDR3 extends over 14 amino acids. Germline trimming cut 4 bases from V and 2 bases from J; bases unmatched to any gene: 4. CDR3 DNA: TGTGCCTGGACCGGGACTATCAACACCGGGGAGCTGTTTTTT. This translates into CAWTGTINTGELFF.

This clone was seen once. The rearrangement uses TRBV18 and TRBJ2-2; no clear D gene. CDR1 is KGHSH and CDR2 is LQKENI in the germline V gene. V dropped 8 bases and J dropped 4 bases, with 11 bases sitting between them. The CDR3 length is 13 residues. The CDR3 DNA reads TGTGCCAGCCAAATAGACTTCACCGGGGAGCTGTTTTTT. It specifies CASQIDFTGELFF.